This is a list of T cell receptor beta chains from one sample in a study of cytotoxic CD8 clonotypes in ibrutinib-treated CLL. The protocol was immunoSEQ multiplex PCR, while the TCRdb copy is restricted to in-frame clones and leaves out a portion. The sample holds roughly 250,000 clones, around three quarters seen once. The specimen was PBMCs, collected after 24 months of ibrutinib treatment. The source of these receptors is a human donor with chronic lymphocytic leukemia. Both conserved end residues are part of each CDR3. A D gene is named only where the DNA matches it firmly. The listing skips clone size in some rows; elsewhere it reads once, few, many or a size class.

clone size: -; V gene: TRBV25-1; J gene: TRBJ1-1; CDR3 length: 15; D gene: TRBD1; CDR3 protein: CASVGGQAWGTEAFF; CDR3 DNA: TGTGCCAGCGTGGGCGGACAGGCATGGGGTACTGAAGCTTTCTTT
clone size: -; V gene: TRBV7-8; J gene: TRBJ2-7; CDR3 length: 11; D gene: -; CDR3 protein: CASSPQREQYF; CDR3 DNA: TGTGCCAGCAGCCCACAGAGGGAGCAGTACTTC
clone size: -; V gene: TRBV12-5; J gene: TRBJ2-1; CDR3 length: 15; D gene: -; CDR3 protein: CASGVNPLVGDEQFF; CDR3 DNA: TGTGCTAGTGGTGTAAACCCCCTAGTGGGGGATGAGCAGTTCTTC
clone size: few; V gene: TRBV29-1; J gene: TRBJ2-7; CDR3 length: 13; D gene: TRBD2; CDR3 protein: CSVAGLASYEQYF; CDR3 DNA: TGCAGCGTAGCGGGACTAGCGTCCTACGAGCAGTACTTC
clone size: few; V gene: TRBV7-9; J gene: TRBJ2-2; CDR3 length: 15; D gene: -; CDR3 protein: CASSTQGAGAGELFF; CDR3 DNA: TGTGCCAGCAGCACCCAAGGGGCGGGCGCCGGGGAGCTGTTTTTT
clone size: once; V gene: TRBV7-9; J gene: TRBJ2-5; CDR3 length: 17; D gene: TRBD1; CDR3 protein: CASSSSLGQGAEETQYF; CDR3 DNA: TGTGCCAGCAGCTCCTCATTGGGACAGGGGGCCGAGGAGACCCAGTACTTC
clone size: -; V gene: TRBV28; J gene: TRBJ2-7; CDR3 length: 11; D gene: -; CDR3 protein: CASSTSFEQYF; CDR3 DNA: TGTGCCAGCAGTACTAGTTTCGAGCAGTACTTC
clone size: once; V gene: TRBV18; J gene: TRBJ2-5; CDR3 length: 13; D gene: -; CDR3 protein: CASSPRSQETQYF; CDR3 DNA: TGTGCCAGCTCACCGCGAAGCCAAGAGACCCAGTACTTC
clone size: -; V gene: TRBV11-1; J gene: TRBJ2-1; CDR3 length: 19; D gene: -; CDR3 protein: CASSLAGQYGGIGYNEQFF; CDR3 DNA: TGTGCCAGCAGCTTAGCGGGCCAATATGGCGGGATTGGGTACAATGAGCAGTTCTTC
clone size: -; V gene: TRBV18; J gene: TRBJ2-3; CDR3 length: 14; D gene: -; CDR3 protein: CASSPRGSTDTQYF; CDR3 DNA: TGTGCCAGCTCACCACGAGGGAGCACAGATACGCAGTATTTT
clone size: few; V gene: TRBV11-2; J gene: TRBJ1-4; CDR3 length: 16; D gene: -; CDR3 protein: CASSFGAKGSNEKLFF; CDR3 DNA: TGTGCCAGCAGCTTCGGGGCCAAGGGGAGCAATGAAAAACTGTTTTTT